A selection of T cell receptor beta chains follows, all from one sample in a study of read filtering for tumor transcriptome and immune sequencing. Each CDR3 protein gets one entry after TCRdb re-called the reads with MiXCR. This sample has around 50,000 distinct CDR3 sequences; roughly 19% occur once, and the top ten carry about a sixth. Sequencing was carried out using a population of CD138-negative cells sorted from bone marrow. The receptor source for this set is a donor at least 40 years old with multiple myeloma. The CDR3 runs from the conserved cysteine through the conserved F or W. Fields, in order: clone size, V gene, J gene, CDR3 length, D gene, CDR3 DNA, CDR3 protein. The D gene is left open where the match is weak. Rows may omit the clone size; those that give it use once, few, many or a size class.

clone_size: few; v_call: TRBV6-1; j_call: TRBJ2-7; cdr3_length: 16; d_call: .; cdr3_nt: TGTGCCAGCAGTGAAGATCTCCGTACCAGGATGAACGAGCAGTACTTC; cdr3_aa: CASSEDLRTRMNEQYF
clone_size: many; v_call: TRBV6-5; j_call: TRBJ2-7; cdr3_length: 11; d_call: .; cdr3_nt: TGTGCCAGCAGTTATGAGTACGAGCAGTACTTC; cdr3_aa: CASSYEYEQYF
clone_size: many; v_call: TRBV12-3/TRBV12-4; j_call: TRBJ2-7; cdr3_length: 15; d_call: TRBD1; cdr3_nt: TGTGCCAGCAGTTTCAAGGGGCAGGGGGTCTACGAGCAGTACTTC; cdr3_aa: CASSFKGQGVYEQYF
clone_size: .; v_call: TRBV5-1; j_call: TRBJ2-3; cdr3_length: 16; d_call: TRBD1; cdr3_nt: TGCGCCAGCAGCCTCCGGGACAGAACCTACACAGATACGCAGTATTTT; cdr3_aa: CASSLRDRTYTDTQYF
clone_size: many; v_call: TRBV6-5; j_call: TRBJ1-1; cdr3_length: 15; d_call: .; cdr3_nt: TGTGCCAGCAGTTACGTGGACACAAAGAACACTGAAGCTTTCTTT; cdr3_aa: CASSYVDTKNTEAFF
clone_size: many; v_call: TRBV4-1; j_call: TRBJ2-2; cdr3_length: 16; d_call: .; cdr3_nt: TGCGCCAGCAGCCACGGTAGGAGCAAGAACACCGGGGAGCTGTTTTTT; cdr3_aa: CASSHGRSKNTGELFF
clone_size: many; v_call: TRBV5-4; j_call: TRBJ2-5; cdr3_length: 13; d_call: .; cdr3_nt: TGTGCCAGCAGCTTCCAGGGTGGAGAGACCCAGTACTTC; cdr3_aa: CASSFQGGETQYF
clone_size: many; v_call: TRBV15; j_call: TRBJ1-1; cdr3_length: 12; d_call: .; cdr3_nt: TGTGCCACCAGCAGCTCGAACACTGAAGCTTTCTTT; cdr3_aa: CATSSSNTEAFF
clone_size: many; v_call: TRBV28; j_call: TRBJ1-5; cdr3_length: 16; d_call: .; cdr3_nt: TGTGCCAGCAGTTTAGGTGGGGTTTTGGGATATCAGCCCCAGCATTTT; cdr3_aa: CASSLGGVLGYQPQHF
clone_size: .; v_call: TRBV6-2/TRBV6-3; j_call: TRBJ1-2; cdr3_length: 13; d_call: .; cdr3_nt: TGTGCCAGCAGTTTCGCAGGGAGGGATGGCTACACCTTC; cdr3_aa: CASSFAGRDGYTF
clone_size: many; v_call: TRBV12-3/TRBV12-4; j_call: TRBJ1-1; cdr3_length: 13; d_call: .; cdr3_nt: TGTGCCATCCGGCCGCCAGCCAACACTGAAGCTTTCTTT; cdr3_aa: CAIRPPANTEAFF
clone_size: many; v_call: TRBV9; j_call: TRBJ2-2; cdr3_length: 16; d_call: TRBD2; cdr3_nt: TGTGCCAGCAGCACCCGACTAGCGGAGAACACCGGGGAGCTGTTTTTT; cdr3_aa: CASSTRLAENTGELFF
clone_size: many; v_call: TRBV6-6; j_call: TRBJ2-2; cdr3_length: 14; d_call: .; cdr3_nt: TGTGCCTCCGTTCGCTCGGAGAACACCGGGGAGCTGTTTTTT; cdr3_aa: CASVRSENTGELFF
clone_size: few; v_call: TRBV7-2; j_call: TRBJ1-1; cdr3_length: 13; d_call: .; cdr3_nt: TGTGCCAGCAGCAACTCAGGGAACACTGAAGCTTTCTTT; cdr3_aa: CASSNSGNTEAFF
clone_size: .; v_call: TRBV6-1; j_call: TRBJ2-1; cdr3_length: 17; d_call: TRBD2; cdr3_nt: TGTGCCAGCAGGCTGGCTCGGGGCGGGGGGCGGGAGTTTGAGCAGTTCTTC; cdr3_aa: CASRLARGGGREFEQFF
clone_size: many; v_call: TRBV4-1; j_call: TRBJ1-1; cdr3_length: 15; d_call: .; cdr3_nt: TGCGCCAGCAGCCAAGGTGAGGGGGATAGCACTGAAGCTTTCTTT; cdr3_aa: CASSQGEGDSTEAFF
clone_size: .; v_call: TRBV20-1; j_call: TRBJ1-1; cdr3_length: 12; d_call: .; cdr3_nt: TGCAGTGCTAGCTCCAGCCACACTGAAGCTTTCTTT; cdr3_aa: CSASSSHTEAFF
clone_size: .; v_call: TRBV7-2; j_call: TRBJ2-2; cdr3_length: 15; d_call: TRBD2; cdr3_nt: TGTGCCAGCAGCTTAGGGCCGGGGGAGGGCGGGGAGCTGTTTTTT; cdr3_aa: CASSLGPGEGGELFF
clone_size: many; v_call: TRBV28; j_call: TRBJ1-1; cdr3_length: 13; d_call: TRBD1; cdr3_nt: TGTGCCAGCAGAGGGGGCGCCGGTACTGAAGCTTTCTTT; cdr3_aa: CASRGGAGTEAFF
clone_size: many; v_call: TRBV7-2; j_call: TRBJ2-1; cdr3_length: 15; d_call: TRBD2; cdr3_nt: TGTGCTAGCAGTTGGGTAGCGGGAGAGGGCAATGAGCAGTTCTTC; cdr3_aa: CASSWVAGEGNEQFF
clone_size: many; v_call: TRBV5-5; j_call: TRBJ2-7; cdr3_length: 12; d_call: .; cdr3_nt: TGTGCCAGCAGCAGAACACCCTACGAGCAGTACTTC; cdr3_aa: CASSRTPYEQYF
clone_size: many; v_call: TRBV19; j_call: TRBJ2-1; cdr3_length: 12; d_call: TRBD2; cdr3_nt: TGTGCCAGTAGTAATACAGCGGGGGAGCAGTTCTTC; cdr3_aa: CASSNTAGEQFF
clone_size: few; v_call: TRBV28; j_call: TRBJ2-1; cdr3_length: 13; d_call: .; cdr3_nt: TGTGCCAGCAGTTTATATGGGGGCAATGAGCAGTTCTTC; cdr3_aa: CASSLYGGNEQFF
clone_size: few; v_call: TRBV12-3/TRBV12-4; j_call: TRBJ1-2; cdr3_length: 13; d_call: TRBD1; cdr3_nt: TGTGCCAGCAGCCAGGACAGGGGGCTTGGCTACACCTTC; cdr3_aa: CASSQDRGLGYTF
clone_size: .; v_call: TRBV6-1; j_call: TRBJ2-3; cdr3_length: 12; d_call: .; cdr3_nt: TGTGCCAGCAACGACGGCACGCATACGCAGTATTTT; cdr3_aa: CASNDGTHTQYF
clone_size: few; v_call: TRBV28; j_call: TRBJ2-7; cdr3_length: 14; d_call: .; cdr3_nt: TGTGCCAGCAGTTTTTCCTGGTCCGGAACCGAGCAGTACTTC; cdr3_aa: CASSFSWSGTEQYF
clone_size: .; v_call: TRBV19; j_call: TRBJ2-2; cdr3_length: 14; d_call: TRBD1; cdr3_nt: TGTGCCAGTGCAGACAGGGACGGGACCGGGGAGCTGTTTTTT; cdr3_aa: CASADRDGTGELFF
clone_size: .; v_call: TRBV6-4; j_call: TRBJ2-1; cdr3_length: 14; d_call: .; cdr3_nt: TGTGCCAGCAATGGGGGGACTGGCCCCCATGAGCAGTTCTTC; cdr3_aa: CASNGGTGPHEQFF
clone_size: many; v_call: TRBV28; j_call: TRBJ2-2; cdr3_length: 11; d_call: .; cdr3_nt: TGTGCCAGCAGTTTCCCCGGGGAGCTGTTTTTT; cdr3_aa: CASSFPGELFF
clone_size: few; v_call: TRBV5-1; j_call: TRBJ2-7; cdr3_length: 14; d_call: .; cdr3_nt: TGCGCCAGCAGCTCCCGGGAAAAATCCTACGAGCAGTACTTC; cdr3_aa: CASSSREKSYEQYF
clone_size: many; v_call: TRBV7-2; j_call: TRBJ1-1; cdr3_length: 14; d_call: .; cdr3_nt: TGTGCCAGCAGCCCGGAGGCGGGGAATAGTGAAGCTTTCTTT; cdr3_aa: CASSPEAGNSEAFF
clone_size: .; v_call: TRBV29-1; j_call: TRBJ2-3; cdr3_length: 14; d_call: TRBD1; cdr3_nt: TGCAGCACCGGGACAGGGGACCCCCTGGTTTCGCAGTATTTT; cdr3_aa: CSTGTGDPLVSQYF
clone_size: .; v_call: TRBV7-8; j_call: TRBJ1-1; cdr3_length: 14; d_call: .; cdr3_nt: TGTGCCAGCAGCTTAACCTCGGGGAGCACTGAAGCTTTCTTT; cdr3_aa: CASSLTSGSTEAFF
clone_size: many; v_call: TRBV5-1; j_call: TRBJ1-1; cdr3_length: 14; d_call: .; cdr3_nt: TGCGCCAGCAGCTTGGTACAGCTGAACACTGAAGCTTTCTTT; cdr3_aa: CASSLVQLNTEAFF
clone_size: many; v_call: TRBV3-1; j_call: TRBJ2-1; cdr3_length: 16; d_call: .; cdr3_nt: TGTGCCAGCAGCCAAGGAACGGGGGGCAATTACAATGAGCAGTTCTTC; cdr3_aa: CASSQGTGGNYNEQFF
clone_size: many; v_call: TRBV5-1; j_call: TRBJ2-5; cdr3_length: 12; d_call: .; cdr3_nt: TGCGCCAGCATGGGGCAGAGGGAGACCCAGTACTTC; cdr3_aa: CASMGQRETQYF
clone_size: .; v_call: TRBV12-3/TRBV12-4; j_call: TRBJ1-1; cdr3_length: 12; d_call: .; cdr3_nt: TGTGCCAGCGGTTTAAGACGGACTGAAGCTTTCTTT; cdr3_aa: CASGLRRTEAFF
clone_size: few; v_call: TRBV29-1; j_call: TRBJ1-5; cdr3_length: 13; d_call: .; cdr3_nt: TGCAGCGTTGGTCCGGGGAACGGTCAGCCCCAGCATTTT; cdr3_aa: CSVGPGNGQPQHF
clone_size: many; v_call: TRBV20-1; j_call: TRBJ2-7; cdr3_length: 15; d_call: TRBD1; cdr3_nt: TGCAGTGCTAGAGATCCCAGACAGGGTAGCTACGAGCAGTACTTC; cdr3_aa: CSARDPRQGSYEQYF
clone_size: few; v_call: TRBV30; j_call: TRBJ2-7; cdr3_length: 14; d_call: .; cdr3_nt: TGTGCCTGGAGTGTTGAGGTTCTGGGCAACGAGCAGTACTTC; cdr3_aa: CAWSVEVLGNEQYF